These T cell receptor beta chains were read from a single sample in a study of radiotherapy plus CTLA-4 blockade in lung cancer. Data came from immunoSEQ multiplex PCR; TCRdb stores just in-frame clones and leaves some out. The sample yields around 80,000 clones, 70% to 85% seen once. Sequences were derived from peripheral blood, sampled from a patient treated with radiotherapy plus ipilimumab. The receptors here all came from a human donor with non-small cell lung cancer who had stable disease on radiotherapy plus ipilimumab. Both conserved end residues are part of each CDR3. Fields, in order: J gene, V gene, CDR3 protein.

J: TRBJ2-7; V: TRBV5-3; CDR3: CARSLMGRCYEQYF
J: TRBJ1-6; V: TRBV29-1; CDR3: CSVRDRYNSPLHF
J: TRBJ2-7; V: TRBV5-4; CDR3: CASSLARPGEQYF
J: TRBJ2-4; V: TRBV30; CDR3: CAWSPRILAKNIQYF
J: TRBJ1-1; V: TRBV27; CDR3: CASRTSQGNPEAFF
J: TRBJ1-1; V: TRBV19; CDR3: CASRVQGGNTEAFF
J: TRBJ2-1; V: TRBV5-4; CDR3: CASTREKQYNEQFF
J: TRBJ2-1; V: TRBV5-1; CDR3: CASSLVLSGNNEQFF
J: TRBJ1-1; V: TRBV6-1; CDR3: CASSPLGEAFF
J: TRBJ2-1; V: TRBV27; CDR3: CASSLTGLAGFNEQFF
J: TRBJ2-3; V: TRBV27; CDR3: CASSLQASTDTQYF
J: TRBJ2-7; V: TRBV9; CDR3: CASSVARNSYEQYF
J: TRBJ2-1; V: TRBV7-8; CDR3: CASSRLAGINNEQFF
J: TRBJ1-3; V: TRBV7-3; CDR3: CASSSGRSNSGNTIYF
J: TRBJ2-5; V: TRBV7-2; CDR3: CASSAFAGNQETQYF
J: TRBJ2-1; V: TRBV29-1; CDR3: CSVERGAYNEQFF
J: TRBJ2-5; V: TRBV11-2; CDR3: CASSSGPFQETQYF
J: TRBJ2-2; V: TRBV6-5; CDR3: CASSYRAGELFF
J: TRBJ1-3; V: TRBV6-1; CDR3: CASSEEAFSGNTIYF
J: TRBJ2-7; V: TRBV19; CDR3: CASSTPSGPYEQYF
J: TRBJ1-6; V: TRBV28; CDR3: CASTPSRDRNSPLHF
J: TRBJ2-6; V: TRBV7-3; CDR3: CASSTAFSGANVLTF